The 7 T cell receptor beta chains presented below share a single source sample, sequenced in a study of blood T cell repertoires in COVID-19. Method: immunoSEQ multiplex PCR; TCRdb's copy keeps in-frame clones and lacks some. In the table there are some 200,000 clones, about 91% of which are singletons. The material sequenced was peripheral blood. Source of these receptors: a woman in her 40s with acute or convalescent COVID-19.

V usage is TRBV2 and J usage is TRBJ2-1; D is perhaps TRBD1 (6 bases). The CDR3 covers 14 residues. The germline V and J ends were trimmed by 7 bases and 0 bases, with 10 bases remaining between them. Per the germline V gene, CDR1 is SNHLY and CDR2 is FYNNEI. The CDR3 DNA follows: TGTGCCAGCATCGACAGGTTCTCCTACAATGAGCAGTTCTTC. Amino acid sequence: CASIDRFSYNEQFF.

This clone has more than one count but fewer than ten. The chain carries TRBV3-1 (or the pseudogene TRBV3-2) and TRBJ2-1; D gene uncertain. With 1 base removed from V and 12 bases from J, the gap between germline ends came to 10 bases. CDR1 and CDR2 (germline): LGHDT, YNNKEL (reference sequence). The length of the CDR3 is 12 residues. CDR3 amino acids: CASSQVERAQFF. CDR3 bases: TGTGCCAGCAGCCAAGTGGAGCGAGCGCAGTTCTTC.

The gene calls are TRBV5-1 and TRBJ1-5; 7 nucleotides match TRBD1. The CDR3 totals 14 residues. Germline V gene lookup returns CDR1 SGHRS and CDR2 YFSETQ. Trimming took 0 bases from V and 9 from J; bases not matched to a gene: 6. The CDR3 bases are TGCGCCAGCAGCTTGGGAGGGGGCGTGGGGCCCCAGCATTTT. Its protein product is CASSLGGGVGPQHF.

The chain has TRBV19 and TRBJ1-2, with a tentative D call TRBD1 (5 bases). The V and J ends lost 4 bases and 4 bases respectively, with 16 bases between them. The germline gives CDR1 LNHDA, CDR2 SQIVND (reference sequence). The CDR3 contains 15 residues. CDR3: CASSTDFGAGYGYTF. Here the CDR3 DNA reads TGTGCCAGTAGTACAGACTTTGGGGCCGGCTATGGCTACACCTTC.

CDR3 residues: CASSPGVNYGYTF. In DNA, the CDR3 is TGTGCCAGCAGCCCCGGGGTAAACTATGGCTACACCTTC. The rearrangement links TRBV7-9 to TRBJ1-2; D unresolved. From germline, CDR1 is SEHNR and CDR2 FQNEAQ (reference sequence). The CDR3 runs to 13 residues. With 5 bases removed from V and 2 bases from J, the gap between germline ends came to 9 bases. Full variable domain (rest looked up from reference TRBV7-9 and TRBJ1-2): DTGVSQNPRHKITKRGQNVTFRCDPISEHNRLYWYRQTLGQGPEFLTYFQNEAQLEKSRLLSDRFSAERPKGSFSTLEIQRTEQGDSAMYLCASSPGVNYGYTFGSGTRLTVV.

The DNA of the CDR3 is TGTGCCACCGGGGTCACCGACAGGCCGTTGAATGGCTACACCTTC. Residues: CATGVTDRPLNGYTF. The chain couples TRBV24-1 to TRBJ1-2, with a possible D match to TRBD1 (6 bases). In germline, CDR1 is KGHDR, CDR2 SFDVKD. This CDR3 has 15 residues. With 9 bases removed from V and 6 bases from J, the gap between germline ends came to 22 bases.

This clone has only one observation. V gene TRBV10-3 combines with J gene TRBJ1-6; tentatively, D is TRBD1 (5 bases). The CDR3 runs 12 residues. Germline CDR1 reads ENHRY; CDR2 reads SYGVKD. V gave up 10 bases and J gave up 13 bases, with 17 bases separating them. The CDR3 DNA follows: TGTGCCACCGGGGGGGGGATTTCGCCCCTCCACTTT. Translating it yields CATGGGISPLHF.